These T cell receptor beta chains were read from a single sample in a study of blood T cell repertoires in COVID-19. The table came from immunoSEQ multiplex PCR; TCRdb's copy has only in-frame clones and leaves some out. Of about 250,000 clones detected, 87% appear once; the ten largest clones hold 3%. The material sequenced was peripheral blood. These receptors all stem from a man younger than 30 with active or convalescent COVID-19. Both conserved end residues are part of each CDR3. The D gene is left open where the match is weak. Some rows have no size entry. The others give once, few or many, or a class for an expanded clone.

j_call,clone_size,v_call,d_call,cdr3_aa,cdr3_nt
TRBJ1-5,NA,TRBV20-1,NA,CSASNGGQNQPQHF,TGCAGTGCTAGTAATGGCGGGCAGAATCAGCCCCAGCATTTT
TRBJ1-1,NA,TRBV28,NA,CASSLASQDSWDTEAFF,TGTGCCAGCAGTTTAGCCTCCCAGGACTCTTGGGATACTGAAGCTTTCTTT
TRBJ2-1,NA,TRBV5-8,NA,CASSLGADSYNEQFF,TGTGCCAGCAGCTTGGGAGCGGATTCTTACAATGAGCAGTTCTTC
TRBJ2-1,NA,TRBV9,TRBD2,CASSRREREGPYNEQFF,TGTGCCAGCAGCCGCCGGGAGCGGGAGGGTCCATACAATGAGCAGTTCTTC
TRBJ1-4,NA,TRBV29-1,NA,CSVEDDGFLFF,TGCAGCGTTGAAGATGACGGGTTTCTGTTTTTT
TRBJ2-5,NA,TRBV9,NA,CASSVHRAPQETQYF,TGTGCCAGCAGCGTCCACAGGGCCCCCCAAGAGACCCAGTACTTC
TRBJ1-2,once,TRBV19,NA,CATRFRGQDNYGYTF,TGTGCCACCCGCTTTAGGGGACAAGACAACTATGGCTACACCTTC
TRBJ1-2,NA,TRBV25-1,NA,CASSEGANYGYTF,TGTGCCAGCAGTGAAGGGGCGAACTATGGCTACACCTTC
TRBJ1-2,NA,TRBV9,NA,CASSVDYRGYGYTF,TGTGCCAGCAGCGTAGACTATAGGGGCTATGGCTACACCTTC
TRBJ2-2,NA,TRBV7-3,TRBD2,CASSPAGGVNGELFF,TGTGCCAGCAGCCCCGCCGGGGGGGTTAACGGGGAGCTGTTTTTT
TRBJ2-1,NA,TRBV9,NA,CASTSGNSVYNEQFF,TGTGCCAGCACCTCAGGGAATTCGGTCTACAATGAGCAGTTCTTC
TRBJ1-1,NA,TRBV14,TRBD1,CASSLQGWNTEAFF,TGTGCCAGCAGTCTACAGGGGTGGAACACTGAAGCTTTCTTT
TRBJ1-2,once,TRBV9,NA,CASSVQGTYGYTF,TGTGCCAGCAGCGTCCAGGGCACCTATGGCTACACCTTC
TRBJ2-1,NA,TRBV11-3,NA,CASSLGGSGNEQFF,TGTGCCAGCAGCTTGGGGGGTTCGGGGAATGAGCAGTTCTTC
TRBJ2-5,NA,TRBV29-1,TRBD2,CSVEDWTSGSGETQYF,TGCAGCGTTGAAGACTGGACTAGCGGGAGTGGCGAGACCCAGTACTTC
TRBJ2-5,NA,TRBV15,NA,CATSRASQVELETQYF,TGTGCCACCAGCAGAGCCAGCCAAGTGGAGTTAGAGACCCAGTACTTC
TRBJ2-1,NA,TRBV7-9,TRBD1,CASSSTGGSSYNEQFF,TGTGCCAGCAGCTCTACAGGGGGTAGTTCCTACAATGAGCAGTTCTTC
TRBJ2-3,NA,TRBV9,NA,CASSVAPPPDTQYF,TGTGCCAGCAGCGTAGCCCCTCCCCCAGATACGCAGTATTTT
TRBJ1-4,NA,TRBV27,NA,CASSFSAGKEKLFF,TGTGCCAGCAGTTTTAGCGCTGGTAAGGAAAAACTGTTTTTT
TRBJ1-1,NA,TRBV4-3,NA,CASSQELGLRATEAFF,TGCGCCAGCAGCCAAGAGCTGGGACTGAGGGCGACTGAAGCTTTCTTT
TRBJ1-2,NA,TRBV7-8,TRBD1,CASSLTGGRNYGYTF,TGTGCCAGCAGCTTAACAGGGGGCCGGAACTATGGCTACACCTTC
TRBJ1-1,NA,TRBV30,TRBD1,CAWSVRTWGRGRENTEAFF,TGTGCCTGGAGTGTCCGTACGTGGGGCAGGGGGCGAGAAAACACTGAAGCTTTCTTT
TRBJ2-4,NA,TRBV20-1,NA,CSASSPWGEVDKNIQYF,TGCAGTGCTAGTTCCCCTTGGGGGGAAGTAGACAAAAACATTCAGTACTTC
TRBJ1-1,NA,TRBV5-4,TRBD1,CASSSDRQAFF,TGTGCCAGCAGCTCGGACAGGCAAGCTTTCTTT
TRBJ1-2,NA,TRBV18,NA,CASSPDKGMDLGYTF,TGTGCCAGCTCACCAGATAAGGGGATGGATCTAGGCTACACCTTC
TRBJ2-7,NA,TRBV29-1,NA,CSVERRGAGLGEQYF,TGCAGCGTTGAACGGCGGGGCGCCGGGTTGGGCGAGCAGTACTTC
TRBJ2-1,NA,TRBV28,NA,CASSPSGFNEQFF,TGTGCATCCTCTCCTAGTGGGTTCAATGAGCAGTTCTTC
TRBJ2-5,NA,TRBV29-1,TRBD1,CSVEEGTDQETQYF,TGCAGCGTTGAAGAGGGGACAGACCAAGAGACCCAGTACTTC